A selection of T cell receptor beta chains follows, all from one sample in a study of T cell changes during pregnancy in multiple sclerosis. Some clones are missing from TCRdb's copy, which holds only in-frame ones; the method was immunoSEQ multiplex PCR. The sample yields 60,000 to 75,000 clones, 90% to 95% seen once. The material sequenced was CD8+ T cells from peripheral blood mononuclear cells, taken in the second trimester of pregnancy. The source is a female donor with multiple sclerosis, enrolled in a pregnancy study. The CDR3 runs from the conserved cysteine through the conserved F or W. D genes are given only for firm matches. Expanded clones get a size class; other rows say once, few or many, or leave the size out.

clone_size	cdr3_length	v_call	j_call	d_call	cdr3_nt	cdr3_aa
NA	14	TRBV6-1	TRBJ1-1	NA	TGTGCCAGCAGTGAGGCGGGAATGCGCACTGAAGCTTTCTTT	CASSEAGMRTEAFF
NA	13	TRBV27	TRBJ2-7	NA	TGTGCCAGCAGTTTGGGGGCGTTCTACGAGCAGTACTTC	CASSLGAFYEQYF
NA	13	TRBV30	TRBJ1-2	NA	TGTGCCTGGAGTGTTCCAGATTACTATGGCTACACCTTC	CAWSVPDYYGYTF
NA	14	TRBV4-2	TRBJ2-7	TRBD1	TGTGCCAGCAGCCCCGGAAGGGGGCTCTACGAGCAGTACTTC	CASSPGRGLYEQYF
once	16	TRBV2	TRBJ2-3	TRBD2	TGTGCCAGCAGCGGACTAGCGGGGCCGAGCACAGATACGCAGTATTTT	CASSGLAGPSTDTQYF
NA	11	TRBV12-5	TRBJ2-7	NA	TGTGCTAGTGGCCTAAACTACGAGCAGTACTTC	CASGLNYEQYF
NA	14	TRBV13	TRBJ1-5	TRBD1	TGTGCCAGCAGCTTGGGGACAGGGAGTCAGCCCCAGCATTTT	CASSLGTGSQPQHF
NA	15	TRBV27	TRBJ2-1	TRBD2	TGTGCCAGCAGTTTTACTGCGGGAGTCGTATATGAGCAGTTCTTC	CASSFTAGVVYEQFF
once	15	TRBV27	TRBJ2-1	NA	TGTGCCAGCAGTTTTGGCCACAGCTCCTACAATGAGCAGTTCTTC	CASSFGHSSYNEQFF
NA	15	TRBV28	TRBJ1-5	NA	TGTGCCAGCAGTTTGAGGCAGGGTGGCAATCAGCCCCAGCATTTT	CASSLRQGGNQPQHF
NA	16	TRBV21-1	TRBJ2-1	NA	TGTGCCAGCATCCGAACAAGGGGTTTATCCTACAATGAGCAGTTCTTC	CASIRTRGLSYNEQFF
NA	15	TRBV7-9	TRBJ2-1	NA	TGTGCCAGCAGCTTAGCCCTAGCGCGTTACAATGAGCAGTTCTTC	CASSLALARYNEQFF
NA	12	TRBV7-9	TRBJ2-5	NA	TGTGCCCCGGGTCCCCGGATGGAGACCCAGTACTTC	CAPGPRMETQYF
NA	16	TRBV7-9	TRBJ1-2	TRBD1	TGTGCCAGCAGCCCGCTTAGCTCCGGGACAGGCTATGGCTACACCTTC	CASSPLSSGTGYGYTF
NA	14	TRBV19	TRBJ2-7	TRBD1	TGTGCCAGTAGCGGACAGGGGGGGTCCTACGAGCAGTACTTC	CASSGQGGSYEQYF
NA	15	TRBV7-3	TRBJ1-4	NA	TGTGCCAGCAGCTCTACTGGGGGGACTAATGAAAAACTGTTTTTT	CASSSTGGTNEKLFF
NA	16	TRBV9	TRBJ2-1	TRBD2	TGTGCCAGCAGCGAAGGGACTAGCGGGGAGGTTAATGAGCAGTTCTTC	CASSEGTSGEVNEQFF
NA	15	TRBV15	TRBJ2-1	TRBD2	TGTGCCACACGGTGGGCGCGGGAGGGCCGCAATGAGCAGTTCTTC	CATRWAREGRNEQFF
NA	13	TRBV9	TRBJ1-1	TRBD1	TGTGCCAGCGGGCCAGGGGGCAACACTGAAGCTTTCTTT	CASGPGGNTEAFF
NA	17	TRBV25-1	TRBJ2-2	NA	TGTGCCAGCAGTGAATATTTGGGACCGGGGGGCCACGGGGAGCTGTTTTTT	CASSEYLGPGGHGELFF
NA	15	TRBV19	TRBJ2-7	TRBD2	TGTGCCAGTAGAGCCGGAGCGGGAGCGTACTACGAGCAGTACTTC	CASRAGAGAYYEQYF
NA	15	TRBV7-6	TRBJ2-1	NA	TGTGCCAGCAGCTTAGGAGGGAGTCAATTCAATGAGCAGTTCTTC	CASSLGGSQFNEQFF
NA	13	TRBV11-3	TRBJ2-1	NA	TGTGCCAGCAGCTCCAGGGTTTACAATGAGCAGTTCTTC	CASSSRVYNEQFF
NA	15	TRBV7-2	TRBJ1-4	NA	TGTGCCAGCAGCCCTCGGGATGGGGCTAATGAAAAACTGTTTTTT	CASSPRDGANEKLFF
NA	13	TRBV29-1	TRBJ2-7	NA	TGCAGCGTCGTTGGCCAAAGCTCCTACGAGCAGTACTTC	CSVVGQSSYEQYF